Reported below is one T cell receptor beta chain. Primed by a sample-barcoded 5' primer and a J-beta primer mix, a second PCR proceeded for 7 to 11 cycles. MiXCR, applied by TCRdb to the 5' RACE reads, yields one record per CDR3 protein. Of 550,000 to 750,000 distinct CDR3 sequences listed, 21% are singletons. This specimen belongs to a study of blood T cells in healthy people across ages. This CDR3 region has 11 residues. CDR1 and CDR2 (germline): MNHEY, SMNVEV (reference sequence). The specimen sequenced was blood. This clonotype originated in a man aged 65 to 85 in good health. The V gene is TRBV27, the J gene TRBJ2-5; D remains unclear. Judging by the DNA end, TRBJ2-1 fits better; the J call may be wrong. The chain's CDR3 is CASGPPNEQFF. The CDR3 DNA is TGTGCCAGCGGCCCACCGAATGAGCAGTTCTTC.